This section outlines one TCR beta chain sequence together with its context. Its antigen is as yet unknown. The sample is drawn from a study of cytomegalovirus exposure and HLA in healthy donors. Germline CDR1 reads SGHAT; CDR2 reads FQNNGV. Trimming removed 6 bases from V and 5 bases from J; junction bases left unmatched: 5. This CDR3 is built from 13 residues. PCR was performed using 60 Vbeta and 13 Jbeta primers. Method: immunoSEQ multiplex PCR; TCRdb's copy keeps in-frame clones and lacks some. The sample has around 95,000 clones, about 75% seen once; the top ten hold around 10%. Findings and caveats of the study: It was taken for granted in presence/absence analyses that sequencing depth across donors was roughly uniform.

The sequence was obtained from a man aged 25 to 40 in good health and CMV-seropositive. The J gene is TRBJ2-7, the V gene TRBV11-2; TRBD1 matches at 9 bases. Sequencing used PBMCs. The chain's CDR3 is CASRLGQGDEQYF. CDR3 DNA: TGTGCCAGCAGATTGGGACAGGGTGACGAGCAGTACTTC.